Listed below are T cell receptor beta chains from one sample, sequenced in a study of blood T cell repertoires in COVID-19. Using immunoSEQ multiplex PCR, the repertoire was profiled, and TCRdb retains in-frame clones only, with some absent. The sample lists about 400,000 clones; around 88% were seen once. The sequencing sample was made of peripheral blood. All receptors derive from a woman aged 25 to 45 with acute or convalescent COVID-19. Each CDR3 is given with its conserved first and last residue. The order of the fields is J gene, V gene, clone size, D gene, CDR3 DNA, CDR3 protein. A D gene is named only where the DNA matches it firmly. The listing skips clone size in some rows; elsewhere it reads once, few, many or a size class.

j_gene: TRBJ1-2; v_gene: TRBV6-5; abundance: .; d_gene: .; CDR3nt: TGTGCCAGCAGTTACTCCGCAGGCTCCAACTATGGCTACACCTTC; CDR3aa: CASSYSAGSNYGYTF
j_gene: TRBJ2-7; v_gene: TRBV20-1; abundance: .; d_gene: TRBD1; CDR3nt: TGCAGTGCTACGACAGGGTTGGAGCAGTACTTC; CDR3aa: CSATTGLEQYF
j_gene: TRBJ2-5; v_gene: TRBV9; abundance: .; d_gene: TRBD2; CDR3nt: TGTGCCAGCAGCGTAGTTAGCGGGGGGACCCAGTACTTC; CDR3aa: CASSVVSGGTQYF
j_gene: TRBJ2-5; v_gene: TRBV3-1/TRBV3-2; abundance: .; d_gene: .; CDR3nt: TGTGCCAGCGGATACTCAGCTCCCCGGGGGGAGACCCAGTACTTC; CDR3aa: CASGYSAPRGETQYF
j_gene: TRBJ1-6; v_gene: TRBV25-1; abundance: once; d_gene: TRBD1; CDR3nt: TGTGCCAGCAGTGACCCCTCCCGACAGGGGGCGGTTGGCTCACCCCTCCACTTT; CDR3aa: CASSDPSRQGAVGSPLHF
j_gene: TRBJ1-2; v_gene: TRBV29-1; abundance: .; d_gene: .; CDR3nt: TGCAGCGTTGGTGGCAGGTTCACTAACTATGGCTACACCTTC; CDR3aa: CSVGGRFTNYGYTF
j_gene: TRBJ1-4; v_gene: TRBV19; abundance: .; d_gene: TRBD1; CDR3nt: TGTGCCAGTAGTGGACCGGGACAGATTAATGAAAAACTGTTTTTT; CDR3aa: CASSGPGQINEKLFF
j_gene: TRBJ2-7; v_gene: TRBV19; abundance: .; d_gene: .; CDR3nt: TGTGCCAGTAGTGCGAGGACAGCGTACGAGCAGTACTTC; CDR3aa: CASSARTAYEQYF
j_gene: TRBJ2-1; v_gene: TRBV3-1/TRBV3-2; abundance: .; d_gene: .; CDR3nt: TGTGCCAGCAGCCAAGGCAGGGCCTCCTACAATGAGCAGTTCTTC; CDR3aa: CASSQGRASYNEQFF
j_gene: TRBJ2-7; v_gene: TRBV11-2; abundance: .; d_gene: .; CDR3nt: TGTGCCAGCAGTTCGACCACGCGCTCACCTAGTCAAACCTACGAGCAGTACTTC; CDR3aa: CASSSTTRSPSQTYEQYF
j_gene: TRBJ1-6; v_gene: TRBV30; abundance: .; d_gene: .; CDR3nt: TGTGCCTGGAGAGAACAGCATAATTCACCCCTCCACTTT; CDR3aa: CAWREQHNSPLHF
j_gene: TRBJ2-7; v_gene: TRBV5-6; abundance: .; d_gene: .; CDR3nt: TGTGCCAGCAGCCAGACACAATCGGGGGAGCAGTACTTC; CDR3aa: CASSQTQSGEQYF
j_gene: TRBJ2-6; v_gene: TRBV19; abundance: .; d_gene: .; CDR3nt: TGTGCCAGTAGTATCGATAGCTCTGGGGCCAACGTCCTGACTTTC; CDR3aa: CASSIDSSGANVLTF
j_gene: TRBJ2-7; v_gene: TRBV27; abundance: .; d_gene: .; CDR3nt: TGTGCCAGCGGAGAGAGGTCCTACGAGCAGTACTTC; CDR3aa: CASGERSYEQYF
j_gene: TRBJ1-2; v_gene: TRBV5-3; abundance: .; d_gene: TRBD1; CDR3nt: TGTGCCAGAAGTTCACACAGGGGAGAGGATGGCTACACCTTC; CDR3aa: CARSSHRGEDGYTF
j_gene: TRBJ1-2; v_gene: TRBV5-1; abundance: .; d_gene: .; CDR3nt: TGCGCCAGCAGCTTGGGGCAGGGAATGGACTATGGCTACACCTTC; CDR3aa: CASSLGQGMDYGYTF
j_gene: TRBJ2-2; v_gene: TRBV6-6; abundance: .; d_gene: TRBD2; CDR3nt: TGTGCCAGCAGTTGGACTAGCGGGGGGGCCGCCGGGGAGCTGTTTTTT; CDR3aa: CASSWTSGGAAGELFF
j_gene: TRBJ1-2; v_gene: TRBV12-3/TRBV12-4; abundance: .; d_gene: .; CDR3nt: TGTGCCAGCAGTCCGCAGGGATACTATGGCTACACCTTC; CDR3aa: CASSPQGYYGYTF
j_gene: TRBJ2-1; v_gene: TRBV29-1; abundance: once; d_gene: .; CDR3nt: TGCAGCGTTCTCTGGGGGTGGCAGGGGATTGTTGAGCAGTTCTTC; CDR3aa: CSVLWGWQGIVEQFF
j_gene: TRBJ2-7; v_gene: TRBV6-2/TRBV6-3; abundance: .; d_gene: .; CDR3nt: TGTGCCAGCAGTTACAGCGACGAGCAGTACTTC; CDR3aa: CASSYSDEQYF
j_gene: TRBJ1-5; v_gene: TRBV30; abundance: .; d_gene: .; CDR3nt: TGTGCCTGGGCGCTAAGGGGTCGCAATCAGCCCCAGCATTTT; CDR3aa: CAWALRGRNQPQHF
j_gene: TRBJ2-3; v_gene: TRBV27; abundance: .; d_gene: TRBD2; CDR3nt: TGTGCCAGCAGTGTAATAGCGGGGCTATACACATATACGCAGTATTTT; CDR3aa: CASSVIAGLYTYTQYF
j_gene: TRBJ2-7; v_gene: TRBV7-2; abundance: .; d_gene: .; CDR3nt: TGTGCCAGCCGTCAGACCCAGGCAGCTTACGAGCAGTACTTC; CDR3aa: CASRQTQAAYEQYF
j_gene: TRBJ1-2; v_gene: TRBV6-6; abundance: once; d_gene: .; CDR3nt: TGTGCCAGCAGTTACTCGACAGCTACTGGGTATGGCTACACCTTC; CDR3aa: CASSYSTATGYGYTF
j_gene: TRBJ2-2; v_gene: TRBV7-3; abundance: .; d_gene: TRBD2; CDR3nt: TGTGCCAGCAGCTTAATGGGCGGACTAGCCCACCGGGAGCTGTTTTTT; CDR3aa: CASSLMGGLAHRELFF
j_gene: TRBJ1-1; v_gene: TRBV5-6; abundance: .; d_gene: TRBD1; CDR3nt: TGTGCCAGCAGCCAGTACAGGGGGCGGAACACTGAAGCTTTCTTT; CDR3aa: CASSQYRGRNTEAFF
j_gene: TRBJ1-5; v_gene: TRBV19; abundance: once; d_gene: .; CDR3nt: TGTGCCAGTAGTCTCGACAGGAATCAGCCCCAGCATTTT; CDR3aa: CASSLDRNQPQHF
j_gene: TRBJ2-6; v_gene: TRBV18; abundance: .; d_gene: .; CDR3nt: TGTGCCAGCTCACGACCGAACAGGGCTGGGGCCAACGTCCTGACTTTC; CDR3aa: CASSRPNRAGANVLTF
j_gene: TRBJ2-1; v_gene: TRBV10-1; abundance: .; d_gene: TRBD1; CDR3nt: TGCGCCAGCAGTGACCCCGGGACAGGGGCTGCCATCGGAGAGCAGTTCTTC; CDR3aa: CASSDPGTGAAIGEQFF
j_gene: TRBJ1-5; v_gene: TRBV7-9; abundance: .; d_gene: .; CDR3nt: TGTGCCAGCAGCCCCTCAACCGGGACTTCTGTTCAGCCCCAGCATTTT; CDR3aa: CASSPSTGTSVQPQHF
j_gene: TRBJ2-7; v_gene: TRBV9; abundance: .; d_gene: TRBD2; CDR3nt: TGTGCCAGCAGCGTAGCCGCTAGCGGGGGCCTCTACGAGCAGTACTTC; CDR3aa: CASSVAASGGLYEQYF
j_gene: TRBJ2-2; v_gene: TRBV10-3; abundance: .; d_gene: TRBD2; CDR3nt: TGTGCCACCCAGGGCCCGGGACTAGCGGGGGAGAAATTCACCGGGGAGCTGTTTTTT; CDR3aa: CATQGPGLAGEKFTGELFF
j_gene: TRBJ2-7; v_gene: TRBV5-1; abundance: .; d_gene: .; CDR3nt: TGCGCCAGCAGCTTGGACACCTCCTACGAGCAGTACTTC; CDR3aa: CASSLDTSYEQYF
j_gene: TRBJ1-3; v_gene: TRBV3-1/TRBV3-2; abundance: .; d_gene: .; CDR3nt: TGTGCCAGCAGCCTCGGGAACTCTGGAAACACCATATATTTT; CDR3aa: CASSLGNSGNTIYF
j_gene: TRBJ1-1; v_gene: TRBV29-1; abundance: .; d_gene: .; CDR3nt: TGCAGCGTCCAGACACATTTCAACACTGAAGCTTTCTTT; CDR3aa: CSVQTHFNTEAFF
j_gene: TRBJ2-3; v_gene: TRBV9; abundance: once; d_gene: TRBD1; CDR3nt: TGTGCCAGCAGCGCCGGACAGGGGGCAGCAGATACGCAGTATTTT; CDR3aa: CASSAGQGAADTQYF
j_gene: TRBJ1-5; v_gene: TRBV28; abundance: few; d_gene: TRBD1; CDR3nt: TGTGCCAGCAGTATCGCGTCGACAGGGATTCAGCCCCAGCATTTT; CDR3aa: CASSIASTGIQPQHF
j_gene: TRBJ1-2; v_gene: TRBV14; abundance: .; d_gene: .; CDR3nt: TGTGCCAGCAGCCAAGTAACGGTCTATGGCTACACCTTC; CDR3aa: CASSQVTVYGYTF
j_gene: TRBJ1-1; v_gene: TRBV21-1; abundance: once; d_gene: .; CDR3nt: TGTGCCAGCATAGGCATGGGAGGCCTTCGATTGATGAACACTGAAGCTTTCTTT; CDR3aa: CASIGMGGLRLMNTEAFF
j_gene: TRBJ1-5; v_gene: TRBV6-5; abundance: few; d_gene: .; CDR3nt: TGTGCCAGCAGTACAACAGGTCAGCCCCAGCATTTT; CDR3aa: CASSTTGQPQHF
j_gene: TRBJ2-3; v_gene: TRBV4-1; abundance: .; d_gene: TRBD2; CDR3nt: TGCGCCAGCAGCCAAAGGTGGGGGGGAGTCTCAGATACGCAGTATTTT; CDR3aa: CASSQRWGGVSDTQYF
j_gene: TRBJ1-1; v_gene: TRBV7-9; abundance: .; d_gene: .; CDR3nt: TGTGCCAGCAGCTTAGGAGGTGAAGCTTTCTTT; CDR3aa: CASSLGGEAFF
j_gene: TRBJ2-5; v_gene: TRBV5-5; abundance: .; d_gene: TRBD2; CDR3nt: TGTGCCAGCAGCCCGCCGGCGGGGGGGCCAGAGACCCAGTACTTC; CDR3aa: CASSPPAGGPETQYF
j_gene: TRBJ2-5; v_gene: TRBV3-1/TRBV3-2; abundance: .; d_gene: .; CDR3nt: TGTGCCAGCAGCCACCTAAAACAGGGGTTACGGGGGAAAGAGACCCAGTACTTC; CDR3aa: CASSHLKQGLRGKETQYF
j_gene: TRBJ2-7; v_gene: TRBV3-1/TRBV3-2; abundance: .; d_gene: .; CDR3nt: TGTGCCAGCAGCAATTACGGCGAGCAGTACTTC; CDR3aa: CASSNYGEQYF
j_gene: TRBJ2-7; v_gene: TRBV10-3; abundance: .; d_gene: TRBD1; CDR3nt: TGTGCCGTGGCCCGGGACAGGTCCTACGAGCAGTACTTC; CDR3aa: CAVARDRSYEQYF
j_gene: TRBJ2-5; v_gene: TRBV20-1; abundance: .; d_gene: .; CDR3nt: TGCAGTGCTAGTAACACCCAAGAGACCCAGTACTTC; CDR3aa: CSASNTQETQYF
j_gene: TRBJ1-4; v_gene: TRBV24-1; abundance: .; d_gene: TRBD1; CDR3nt: TGTGCCACCAGTGATCCCGGGACAGGGGGGGAAAAACTGTTTTTT; CDR3aa: CATSDPGTGGEKLFF
j_gene: TRBJ1-5; v_gene: TRBV30; abundance: .; d_gene: .; CDR3nt: TGTGCCTGGAGTTACAGTAGTAATCAGCCCCAGCATTTT; CDR3aa: CAWSYSSNQPQHF
j_gene: TRBJ2-3; v_gene: TRBV13; abundance: many; d_gene: .; CDR3nt: TGTGCCAGCAGCTTAGCTTTAGTTAATACGCAGTATTTT; CDR3aa: CASSLALVNTQYF
j_gene: TRBJ1-1; v_gene: TRBV6-5; abundance: .; d_gene: .; CDR3nt: TGTGCCAGCAGCCAGGGACCGGCGGGGACTGAAGCTTTCTTT; CDR3aa: CASSQGPAGTEAFF
j_gene: TRBJ1-2; v_gene: TRBV12-3/TRBV12-4; abundance: few; d_gene: .; CDR3nt: TGTGCCAGCAGTTCACAGGGTTCTAAGGGCTACACCTTC; CDR3aa: CASSSQGSKGYTF
j_gene: TRBJ1-3; v_gene: TRBV2; abundance: once; d_gene: .; CDR3nt: TGTGCCAGCACCGGGAACTCTGGAAACACCATATATTTT; CDR3aa: CASTGNSGNTIYF
j_gene: TRBJ1-2; v_gene: TRBV6-4; abundance: .; d_gene: .; CDR3nt: TGTGCCAGCAGTGTCTTCTCTAAGAATGGCTACACCTTC; CDR3aa: CASSVFSKNGYTF
j_gene: TRBJ1-6; v_gene: TRBV30; abundance: few; d_gene: .; CDR3nt: TGTGCCTGGAGAGGGAGGGCTGATTCACCCCTCCACTTT; CDR3aa: CAWRGRADSPLHF